Below are 4 T cell receptor beta chains sequenced from a single sample in a study of T cells in Graves' hyperthyroidism and ophthalmopathy. Researchers took RNA transcripts and amplified the TCR beta CDR3 regions from them. In the first-round RT-PCR of the TCR CDR3, the HTBI primer set was used. TCRdb called the multiplex PCR reads again in MiXCR, with one record for every CDR3 protein. The table has 600,000 to 700,000 distinct CDR3 sequences, less than 45% seen once; the top ten hold 6.5% to 9%. The sequenced sample consisted of peripheral blood or thyroid tissue (not recorded which). The receptors come from an adult man with Graves' disease, either hyperthyroidism or ophthalmopathy (not recorded which).

This clonotype was seen only once. The J gene is TRBJ2-5, the V gene TRBV25-1; 12 bases align to TRBD2. CDR3 length equals 19 residues. In germline, CDR1 is MGHDK, CDR2 SYGVNS. The ends lost 4 bases at V and 3 bases at J; junction bases unmatched: 15. Here the CDR3 DNA reads TGTGCCAGCAGTGCTAGAGAAAGACTAGCGGGGGCGAGGGAAGAGACCCAGTACTTC. Residues: CASSARERLAGAREETQYF.

This clonotype was counted ten times or more. An end of the junction does not agree with germline; a read error may underlie this. The chain joins TRBV2 to TRBJ2-7, with 7 bases fitting TRBD1. CDR1 and CDR2 (germline): SNHLY, FYNNEI. The CDR3 runs 14 residues. The CDR3 nucleotides are TGTGCCACCAGTCTTGAGGGGGCGTCACACGAGCAGTACTTC. Amino acid sequence: CATSLEGASHEQYF.

This clonotype showed up just a few times. This sequence joins TRBV20-1 and TRBJ1-1; maybe TRBD1 (5 bases). Trimming shortened V by 6 bases and J by 3 bases, and 14 bases separated the two germline ends. The CDR3 runs 13 residues. Germline V gene sequence: CDR1 DFQATT, CDR2 SNEGSKA (reference sequence). CDR3 sequence: CSAIEPRDTEAFF. CDR3 DNA sequence: TGCAGTGCCATTGAGCCCAGGGACACTGAAGCTTTCTTT.

The sample holds a few counts of this clonotype. This rearrangement joins TRBV20-1 to TRBJ2-7, with no clear D. V shed 3 bases and J shed 0 bases, with 9 bases lying between them. Germline V CDR1 and CDR2: DFQATT, SNEGSKA (reference sequence). This CDR3 region has 13 residues. CDR3 in amino acids: CSARSAASYEQYF. CDR3 DNA: TGCAGTGCTAGGTCAGCAGCCTCCTACGAGCAGTACTTC.